Listed here are 11 T cell receptor beta chains from one sample, sequenced in a study of blood T cell repertoires in COVID-19. Assay used: immunoSEQ multiplex PCR; TCRdb lists only in-frame clones, some missing. The data show some 150,000 clones, with 70% to 85% seen just once and around 3.1% held by the top ten. The material sequenced was peripheral blood. These receptors were obtained from a woman of 80 years or more with acute or convalescent COVID-19.

This clone was detected a few times. The genes are TRBV19 and TRBJ1-5; maybe TRBD1 (5 bases). Trimming pared 2 bases from V and 0 bases from J, leaving 5 bases between. This CDR3 is built from 14 residues. CDR1 and CDR2 (germline): LNHDA, SQIVND (reference sequence). The CDR3, as DNA: TGTGCCAGTAGTATAACAGGTAGCAATCAGCCCCAGCATTTT. Its protein product is CASSITGSNQPQHF. The whole variable domain, filled in from reference TRBV19 and TRBJ1-5, reads DGGITQSPKYLFRKEGQNVTLSCEQNLNHDAMYWYRQDPGQGLRLIYYSQIVNDFQKGDIAEGYSVSREKKESFPLTVTSAQKNPTAFYLCASSITGSNQPQHFGDGTRLSIL.

The chain employs TRBV6-5 and TRBJ1-6; TRBD1 agrees at 7 bases. After removal of 6 bases from V and 6 bases from J, the junction contained 8 bases not matched to a gene. Germline V gives CDR1 MNHEY, CDR2 SVGAGI. This CDR3 spans 15 amino acids. The CDR3 coding sequence is TGTGCCAGCAGCATGGGGACAGTGAGTAATTCACCCCTCCACTTT. Translated, it gives CASSMGTVSNSPLHF.

The CDR3 reads CASSPDRVFTGELFF. The DNA of the CDR3 is TGTGCCAGCAGCCCCGACAGGGTCTTTACCGGGGAGCTGTTTTTT. The chain is built from TRBV7-8 and TRBJ2-2; 7 bases match TRBD1. Germline CDR1 reads SGHVS; CDR2 reads FQNEAQ. V dropped 5 bases and J dropped 5; count of bases not matched to a gene: 8. The CDR3 is 15 residues long.

In its sample, this clone was seen a few times. CDR3 nucleotides: TGTGCCAGCAGTGACTCGGCGCTGCTGGGGCCCTTCTCTGGGGCCAACGTCCTGACTTTC. Translated, it gives CASSDSALLGPFSGANVLTF. The rearrangement uses TRBV6-4 and TRBJ2-6; D possibly corresponds to TRBD1 (5 bases). The germline V and J ends were trimmed by 0 bases and 0 bases, with 18 bases remaining between them. This CDR3 is 20 amino acids long. In germline, CDR1 is MRHNA, CDR2 SNTAGT.

V gene TRBV12-5 combines with J gene TRBJ1-6; maybe TRBD1 (5 bases). Looked up from germline, CDR1 is LGHNT and CDR2 is FRNRAP. V lost 2 bases to trimming and J lost 5 bases, with 7 bases between them. The CDR3 is made up of 14 amino acids. The CDR3 DNA sequence: TGTGCTAGTGGTTTGCGGGGGGATAATTCACCCCTCCACTTT. This gives the protein CASGLRGDNSPLHF.

The rearrangement joins TRBV7-9 to TRBJ1-1; possible D gene TRBD1, 5 bases. Trimming took 3 bases from V and 10 from J, leaving 15 bases between them. The CDR3 is 13 residues long. Germline V gives CDR1 SEHNR, CDR2 FQNEAQ (reference sequence). CDR3 amino acids: CASSFRESRLAFF. As DNA, the CDR3 is TGTGCCAGCAGCTTCAGGGAATCAAGGTTAGCTTTCTTT. Combining the CDR3 with reference TRBV7-9 and TRBJ1-1 gives the whole variable domain DTGVSQNPRHKITKRGQNVTFRCDPISEHNRLYWYRQTLGQGPEFLTYFQNEAQLEKSRLLSDRFSAERPKGSFSTLEIQRTEQGDSAMYLCASSFRESRLAFFGQGTRLTVV.

The chain links TRBV6-6 to TRBJ1-2, with TRBD1 matching 8 bases. The CDR3 runs 14 residues. Germline V gene sequence: CDR1 MNHNY, CDR2 SVGAGI (reference sequence). The ends lost 6 bases at V and 8 bases at J; junction bases unmatched: 11. DNA for the CDR3: TGTGCCAGCAGGACAGGGGTCTTTTTCGGGGGCTACACCTTC. Encoded protein: CASRTGVFFGGYTF.

The chain recombines TRBV7-2 with TRBJ2-5, with a possible D match to TRBD1 (6 bases). This CDR3 has 14 amino acids. Germline assignment: CDR1 SGHTA and CDR2 FQGNSA. The ends were cut back, 4 bases at V and 4 bases at J, with 13 bases in the middle. The CDR3 nucleotides read TGTGCCAGCAGCTCCGGGACAACAGGAGAGACCCAGTACTTC. Protein sequence: CASSSGTTGETQYF.

The chain links TRBV5-1 to TRBJ1-1; the match to TRBD1 covers 7 bases. Germline V CDR1 and CDR2: SGHRS, YFSETQ. Trimming took 0 bases from V and 4 from J; bases not matched to a gene: 3. This CDR3 is built from 14 residues. The chain's CDR3 is CASSLDRGGTEAFF. CDR3 DNA: TGCGCCAGCAGCTTGGACAGGGGCGGCACTGAAGCTTTCTTT.

The sample holds one count of this clone. CDR3 bases: TGTGCCAGCAGCTTCGACAGGGGAATTGGGGGCTACACCTTC. Protein: CASSFDRGIGGYTF. The chain is built from TRBV5-4 and TRBJ1-2; 8 bases are a match to TRBD1. CDR3 length equals 14 residues. With V trimmed by 2 bases and J by 8 bases, 8 bases remained unmatched. Germline V gene lookup returns CDR1 SGHNT and CDR2 YYREEE (reference sequence).

This chain links TRBV19 with TRBJ1-1; 8 nucleotides align to TRBD1. With V trimmed by 10 bases and J by 0 bases, 7 bases remained unmatched. There are 14 residues in the CDR3. The germline gives CDR1 LNHDA, CDR2 SQIVND (reference sequence). The CDR3 spells CATDDRGVNTEAFF. The CDR3 DNA follows: TGTGCCACTGACGACAGGGGTGTGAACACTGAAGCTTTCTTT. Drawing the rest from reference TRBV19 and TRBJ1-1, the complete variable domain is DGGITQSPKYLFRKEGQNVTLSCEQNLNHDAMYWYRQDPGQGLRLIYYSQIVNDFQKGDIAEGYSVSREKKESFPLTVTSAQKNPTAFYLCATDDRGVNTEAFFGQGTRLTVV.